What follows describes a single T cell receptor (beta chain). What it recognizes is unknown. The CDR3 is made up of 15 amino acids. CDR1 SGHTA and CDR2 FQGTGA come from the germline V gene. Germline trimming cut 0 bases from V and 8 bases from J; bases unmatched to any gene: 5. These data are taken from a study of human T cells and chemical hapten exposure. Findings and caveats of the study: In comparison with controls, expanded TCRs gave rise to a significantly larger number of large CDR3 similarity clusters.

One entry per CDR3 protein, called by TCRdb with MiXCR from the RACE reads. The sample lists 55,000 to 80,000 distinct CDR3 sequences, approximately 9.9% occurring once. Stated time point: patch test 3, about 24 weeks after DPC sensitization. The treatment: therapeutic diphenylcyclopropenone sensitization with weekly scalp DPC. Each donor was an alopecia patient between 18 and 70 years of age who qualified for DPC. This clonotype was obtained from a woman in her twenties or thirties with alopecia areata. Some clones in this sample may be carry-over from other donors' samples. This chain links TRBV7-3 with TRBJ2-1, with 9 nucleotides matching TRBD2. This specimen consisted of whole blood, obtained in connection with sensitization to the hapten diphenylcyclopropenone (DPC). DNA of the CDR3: TGTGCCAGCAGCTTAACCTTAGCGGGAGAACATGAGCAGTTCTTC. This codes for CASSLTLAGEHEQFF.